The 26 T cell receptor beta chains reported below all come from one sample, sequenced in a study of blood T cell repertoires in COVID-19. The repertoire was sequenced with immunoSEQ multiplex PCR; TCRdb's copy has only in-frame clones and lacks some. The data contain 94,000 or so clones, around 90% of them seen just once; the ten biggest clones take up roughly 8.1%. The sequencing input was peripheral blood. These receptors were collected from a woman in her sixties or seventies with acute or convalescent COVID-19.

The chain combines TRBV9 with TRBJ2-3; a possible D gene is TRBD2 (7 bases). V lost 4 bases, J lost 0 bases, and 21 bases lay in between. The CDR3 length is 18 residues. Germline V gene lookup returns CDR1 SGDLS and CDR2 YYNGEE. DNA for the CDR3: TGTGCCAGCAGCTTAGGGGGAGGGTCCTCAACTAGCACAGATACGCAGTATTTT. It yields the protein CASSLGGGSSTSTDTQYF.

The V gene is TRBV30, the J gene TRBJ1-6, with 10 bases that match TRBD1. The V gene's germline CDR1 is GTSNPN and CDR2 SVGIG (reference sequence). This CDR3 contains 15 residues. Unmatched junction bases numbered 4, after V lost 2 bases and J lost 6 bases. CDR3 nucleotides: TGTGCCTGGAGTCCGGGACAGGGGCCTAATTCACCCCTCCACTTT. This encodes CAWSPGQGPNSPLHF.

This clone was found once. The chain employs TRBV2 and TRBJ1-2; 7 positions agree with TRBD1. Germline values: CDR1 SNHLY, CDR2 FYNNEI. The CDR3 totals 16 residues. Unmatched junction bases numbered 11, after V lost 0 bases and J lost 7 bases. The DNA for the CDR3 is TGTGCCAGCAGTGAAGCGCTCAAGGGGGCGCGTGGTGGCTACACCTTC. Its translation is CASSEALKGARGGYTF.

The DNA of the CDR3 is TGTGCCAGTAGTGCGGCTCATAGCAATCAGCCCCAGCATTTT. It specifies CASSAAHSNQPQHF. The gene calls are TRBV19 and TRBJ1-5; no reliable D call. The V and J ends lost 5 bases and 0 bases respectively, with 8 bases between them. The CDR3 has 14 amino acids. Germline V lookup: CDR1 LNHDA, CDR2 SQIVND (reference sequence).

The chain carries TRBV24-1 and TRBJ2-1; 13 nucleotides agree with TRBD2. With 0 bases clipped from V and 3 bases from J, the junction kept 1 base outside the gene matches. CDR1 is KGHDR and CDR2 is SFDVKD in the germline V gene. This CDR3 is built from 17 residues. In DNA form, the CDR3 reads TGTGCCACCAGTGATTTGGGACTAGCGGGAGACTACAATGAGCAGTTCTTC. Encoded protein: CATSDLGLAGDYNEQFF.

The rearrangement joins TRBV7-2 to TRBJ2-7; D possibly corresponds to TRBD2 (5 bases). V was shortened by 6 bases and J by 3 bases, with 12 bases between the two germline ends. This CDR3 comprises 13 residues. Looked up from germline, CDR1 is SGHTA and CDR2 is FQGNSA. The CDR3 sequence is CASRGGISYEQYF. The CDR3 DNA sequence: TGTGCCAGCAGAGGAGGAATCAGCTACGAGCAGTACTTC.

The genes are TRBV6-5 and TRBJ2-5, with D possibly TRBD1 on 6 matching bases. Looked up from germline, CDR1 is MNHEY and CDR2 is SVGAGI. Trimming took off 10 bases at V and 3 bases at J, with 18 bases between the two ends. This CDR3 has 14 amino acids. The CDR3: CAIAREGGKETQYF. CDR3 coding DNA: TGTGCCATCGCCCGGGAAGGGGGTAAAGAGACCCAGTACTTC.

This sequence joins TRBV7-8 and TRBJ1-6; D is possibly TRBD1 (6 bases). The CDR3 is 13 amino acids. Trimming took off 5 bases at V and 7 bases at J, with 9 bases between the two ends. Germline CDR1 reads SGHVS; CDR2 reads FQNEAQ. CDR3 nucleotides: TGTGCCAGCAGCCCCGGACAGAATTCACCCCTCCACTTT. It encodes CASSPGQNSPLHF.

The V and J genes are TRBV11-2 and TRBJ2-1; 8 nucleotides align to TRBD2. The V gene end was trimmed by 4 bases and the J gene end by 9 bases; junction bases not matched to a gene: 11. The CDR3 runs 15 residues. Germline assignment: CDR1 SGHAT and CDR2 FQNNGV. The CDR3 nucleotides are TGTGCCAGCAGCTCAGGACTAGCATTGCACAGTGAGCAGTTCTTC. It yields the protein CASSSGLALHSEQFF.

There are a few counts of this clone. The J gene is TRBJ2-2, the V gene TRBV2, with D maybe TRBD2 (5 bases). V was clipped by 7 bases and J by 4 bases, with 19 bases between them. Germline V gives CDR1 SNHLY, CDR2 FYNNEI. The CDR3 covers 16 residues. DNA of the CDR3: TGTGCCAGCAAAAGGCCACGGGATCGGGCCACCGGGGAGCTGTTTTTT. Its protein product is CASKRPRDRATGELFF.

The chain uses TRBV4-2 and TRBJ1-2; 10 bases line up with TRBD1. Germline CDR1 is LGHNA and CDR2 is YNFKEQ. J gave up 6 bases and V 1 base, and 11 bases lay outside the gene matches. This CDR3 contains 17 residues. CDR3: CASSQGTDRGDTHGYTF. The CDR3 DNA sequence: TGTGCCAGCAGCCAAGGGACGGACAGGGGGGATACACATGGCTACACCTTC.

The V call is TRBV15, the J call TRBJ1-1; TRBD1 matches at 9 bases. Per the germline V gene, CDR1 is LNHNV and CDR2 is YYDKDF (reference sequence). The V segment lost 0 bases and the J segment 5 bases; nucleotides outside the gene matches: 13. This CDR3 contains 18 residues. This CDR3 is CATSRDFTNRDRVTEAFF. In DNA form, the CDR3 reads TGTGCCACCAGCAGAGACTTTACGAACCGGGACAGGGTAACTGAAGCTTTCTTT.

This clone was observed a handful of times. This chain connects TRBV7-8 to TRBJ2-7; 10 nucleotides line up with TRBD1. Looked up from germline, CDR1 is SGHVS and CDR2 is FQNEAQ. The CDR3 extends over 15 amino acids. V shed 0 bases and J 4 bases; nucleotides not matched to a gene: 3. The CDR3 region is CASSLAGTGVYEQYF. The CDR3 nucleotides are TGTGCCAGCAGCTTAGCGGGGACAGGGGTGTACGAGCAGTACTTC.

This chain connects TRBV19 to TRBJ1-6; D ambiguous. The V and J ends lost 7 bases and 7 bases respectively, with 8 bases between them. Per germline, CDR1 LNHDA and CDR2 SQIVND (reference sequence). The CDR3 runs 12 residues. The CDR3 nucleotides are TGTGCCAGTACCAGCGGAAATTCACCCCTCCACTTT. Translated, it gives CASTSGNSPLHF.

The chain links TRBV5-1 to TRBJ2-5; 9 bases match TRBD2. J gave up 1 base and V 2 bases, and 6 bases lay outside the gene matches. The CDR3 loop spans 16 amino acids. Per the germline V gene, CDR1 is SGHRS and CDR2 is YFSETQ. The CDR3 sequence: CASSFWAGGIQETQYF. CDR3 nucleotide sequence: TGCGCCAGCAGCTTTTGGGCGGGAGGGATCCAAGAGACCCAGTACTTC. The whole variable domain, remainder taken from reference TRBV5-1 and TRBJ2-5, is KAGVTQTPRYLIKTRGQQVTLSCSPISGHRSVSWYQQTPGQGLQFLFEYFSETQRNKGNFPGRFSGRQFSNSRSEMNVSTLELGDSALYLCASSFWAGGIQETQYFGPGTRLLVL.

The gene calls are TRBV28 and TRBJ1-6; no definite D call. CDR3 length: 14 amino acids. The germline gives CDR1 MDHEN, CDR2 SYDVKM. The V end lost 2 bases, the J end lost 6 bases, and 8 bases lay between the germline ends. CDR3 coding DNA: TGTGCCAGCAGTTTAATTCCGGGTAATTCACCCCTCCACTTT. Protein sequence: CASSLIPGNSPLHF.

The CDR3 here is CASSLIVFSEQYF. CDR3 sequence (DNA): TGTGCCAGCAGCCTAATCGTGTTCTCCGAGCAGTACTTC. The J gene is TRBJ2-7, the V gene TRBV7-3, with D hard to call. This CDR3 is built from 13 residues. CDR1 is SGHTA, CDR2 FQGTGA, per germline. Trimming took 5 bases from V and 6 from J, leaving 14 bases between them.

This clone was detected only once. J is TRBJ2-7 and V is TRBV19, with 8 bases matching TRBD1. Germline V gives CDR1 LNHDA, CDR2 SQIVND (reference sequence). There are 15 residues in the CDR3. V shed 5 bases, J shed 3 bases, and the junction held 9 bases outside the gene matches. CDR3 region: CASSEDGQGFYEQYF. CDR3 nucleotide sequence: TGTGCCAGTAGTGAAGACGGACAGGGTTTCTACGAGCAGTACTTC.

This clone has only one observation. The chain links TRBV2 to TRBJ1-2; D unclear. The CDR3 sequence is 13 residues long. Germline CDR1 SNHLY, CDR2 FYNNEI. V lost 6 bases and J lost 4, with 12 bases in between. In nucleotides, the CDR3 is TGTGCCAGCAGAGTGGGAGAACCCTATGGCTACACCTTC. The encoded protein is CASRVGEPYGYTF.

The chain links TRBV15 to TRBJ2-1, with 8 nucleotides matching TRBD2. The germline gives CDR1 LNHNV, CDR2 YYDKDF (reference sequence). J gave up 7 bases and V 1 base, and 6 bases lay outside the gene matches. The CDR3 runs to 15 residues. The CDR3 region is CATSRVAGGFNEQFF. The CDR3 DNA is TGTGCCACCAGCAGAGTGGCGGGAGGTTTTAATGAGCAGTTCTTC.

In this sample, this clone turned up a few times. CDR3 residues: CASRALRGRLGNTIYF. CDR3 nucleotide sequence: TGTGCCAGCAGGGCCCTAAGGGGGCGCCTTGGAAACACCATATATTTT. The chain combines TRBV7-9 with TRBJ1-3; 7 bases agree with TRBD1. The CDR3 extends over 16 amino acids. J lost 3 bases, V lost 6 bases, and 11 bases had no gene match. Germline CDR1 is SEHNR and CDR2 is FQNEAQ (reference sequence).

The chain recombines TRBV6-1 with TRBJ2-1, with D perhaps TRBD1 (5 bases). Germline V gene data show CDR1 as MNHNS and CDR2 as SASEGT. The V gene lost 1 base and the J gene lost 1 base, with 11 bases spanning the gap. This CDR3 has 16 residues. This CDR3 is CASSEVLRDSYNEQFF. The CDR3, as DNA: TGTGCCAGCAGTGAAGTGCTCAGGGATTCCTACAATGAGCAGTTCTTC.

The count of this clone is one. This chain links TRBV10-3 with TRBJ2-1; 10 positions match TRBD2. Trimming at V came to 3 bases and at J to 5 bases, leaving 1 base not matched to a gene. Germline values: CDR1 ENHRY, CDR2 SYGVKD. This CDR3 has 14 residues. The CDR3 sequence is CAISETSGDNEQFF. DNA for the CDR3: TGTGCCATCAGTGAAACTAGCGGGGACAATGAGCAGTTCTTC.

In its sample, this clone was seen a few times. The chain has TRBV18 and TRBJ2-1, with 7 bases fitting TRBD2. V shed 3 bases, J shed 3 bases, and the junction held 8 bases outside the gene matches. Germline values: CDR1 KGHSH, CDR2 LQKENI. This CDR3 has 16 amino acids. CDR3 residues: CASSPAGGSLYNEQFF. CDR3 coding DNA: TGTGCCAGCTCACCGGCGGGCGGGAGCCTCTACAATGAGCAGTTCTTC.

The genes are TRBV7-9 and TRBJ2-3; D is uncertain. V was pared by 1 base and J by 3 bases, with 14 bases between. The germline gives CDR1 SEHNR, CDR2 FQNEAQ (reference sequence). There are 16 residues in the CDR3. DNA of the CDR3: TGTGCCAGCAGCTTAGTTCAGAGTCAAGCGACAGATACGCAGTATTTT. Amino acids: CASSLVQSQATDTQYF.

The chain uses TRBV4-2 and TRBJ2-1, with 16 bases aligning to TRBD2. The V gene's germline CDR1 is LGHNA and CDR2 YNFKEQ. With V trimmed by 3 bases and J by 0 bases, 8 bases remained unmatched. This CDR3 contains 20 residues. CDR3 sequence: CASSHTPGLAGGSSYNEQFF. CDR3 nucleotide sequence: TGTGCCAGCAGCCATACCCCGGGACTAGCGGGGGGGAGCTCCTACAATGAGCAGTTCTTC.